This T cell receptor beta chain was observed in a study of Graves' ophthalmopathy and Graves' hyperthyroidism. On the study more broadly: At the time of initial diagnosis and before any treatment, peripheral blood was collected. Regarding the study as a whole: Blood samples also showed most expanded thyroid clonotypes exceeding 0.001 frequency.

In the case of this clonotype: The antigen is not known.

CDR3 regions of TCR beta were amplified from RNA transcripts. The first-round RT-PCR employed HTBI primers together with the Qiagen OneStep RT-PCR kit. A multiplex PCR was then performed as the second round. MiXCR was run by TCRdb on the multiplex PCR reads, yielding one entry per CDR3 protein. The sample holds roughly 610,000 distinct CDR3 sequences; 22% are singletons and the top ten take approximately 6.5%. The CDR3 runs to 16 residues. Trimming removed 8 bases at V and 9 bases at J, with 26 bases between. Germline V gene sequence: CDR1 DFQATT, CDR2 SNEGSKA (reference sequence). Included hyperthyroidism patients were aged 18 to 65 and newly diagnosed (under 2 months' duration). None of the included patients had other autoimmune diseases, uncontrolled infections, pregnancy or lactation, as these led to exclusion.

This sequence was found in a woman aged 18-30 years with stable Graves' hyperthyroidism. Some clones in this sample may be carry-over from other donors' samples. The chain has TRBV20-1 and TRBJ1-6, with a weak D call TRBD1 (5 bases). Sample: peripheral blood. The CDR3 DNA reads as TGCAGTTCCCGGACCCGAGGGAGGGGTTCTCGTTCACCCCTCCACTTT. It specifies CSSRTRGRGSRSPLHF.